This section outlines one T cell receptor beta chain sequence together with its context. Profiled with immunoSEQ multiplex PCR; TCRdb holds only in-frame clones, not every one. This sample yields 2 million to 2.5 million clones, of which 80% to 95% are seen a single time; approximately 0.39% belongs to the top ten. This entry belongs to a study of shared clonotypes between healthy human individuals. The V gene end was trimmed by 4 bases and the J gene end by 1 base; junction bases not matched to a gene: 12. Germline V gives CDR1 LGHNA, CDR2 YSLEER. The CDR3 covers 18 residues. Sequenced sample: naive CD4+ T cells from PBMCs. As to subset: CD45RA+ positively selected. V usage is TRBV4-3 and J usage is TRBJ2-1; 8 bases align to TRBD2. The sequence came from a man in his late teens or twenties in good health. Some clones in this sample may be carry-over from other donors' samples. The CDR3 protein is CASSLTSGGIESYNEQFF. The CDR3, as DNA: TGCGCCAGCAGCCTTACCTCGGGAGGGATAGAGTCCTACAATGAGCAGTTCTTC.